This T cell receptor beta chain came from a study of Tregs in tolerant kidney transplant recipients. Per germline, CDR1 LNHDA and CDR2 SQIVND (reference sequence). The CDR3 loop spans 21 amino acids. The germline V and J ends were trimmed by 3 bases and 7 bases, with 33 bases remaining between them. Recipients received nonmyeloablative bone marrow transplants from related graft donors, with transient mixed chimerism. Profiling relied on immunoSEQ multiplex PCR, and the TCRdb table lists in-frame clones only, not all of them. This sample yields about 50,000 clones, of which more than 70% are seen a single time; roughly a sixth belongs to the top ten. In the case of this clone: Antigen unknown.

Study outcomes and limitations: The most relevant donor-specific Treg TCRbeta repertoire apparently came from expansion with activated donor B cells. Validation in larger populations is needed because few patients were studied.

This sequence originates from a human patient who received a combined kidney and bone marrow transplant. Some T cells may have originated in the graft donor. The rearrangement uses TRBV19 and TRBJ1-4; TRBD1 is a possible D gene (6 bases). This sample comprised CD8+ T cells from blood (PBMCs), obtained 12 months after the transplant. The DNA of the CDR3 is TGTGCCAGTAGTATTAAGGGGGTCCAGGGTCGGTTCTCGGGTTCGGGTGAAAAACTGTTTTTT. As protein: CASSIKGVQGRFSGSGEKLFF.